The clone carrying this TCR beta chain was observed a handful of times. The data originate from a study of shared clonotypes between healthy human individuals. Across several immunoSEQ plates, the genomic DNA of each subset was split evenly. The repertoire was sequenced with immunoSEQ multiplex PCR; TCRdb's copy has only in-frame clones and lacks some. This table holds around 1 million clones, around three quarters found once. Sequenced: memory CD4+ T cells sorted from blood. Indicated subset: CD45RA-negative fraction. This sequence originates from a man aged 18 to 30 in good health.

The chain's CDR3 is CASSQVEIGRPSSGNTIYF. The CDR3 DNA is TGTGCCAGCAGCCAAGTTGAGATAGGACGTCCGAGCTCTGGAAACACCATATATTTT. The rearrangement uses TRBV14 and TRBJ1-3, with D unclear. CDR1 is SGHDN, CDR2 FVKESK, per germline. The CDR3 spans 19 residues. V was trimmed by 1 base and J by 0 bases, leaving 19 bases between them.